The sequence of this T cell receptor beta chain was determined in a study of T cell responses to AZD1222 COVID-19 vaccine. Study observations and caveats: Clonal diversity may have been underestimated, and the donors were mostly white British, with more females than males.

The CDR3 covers 17 residues. CDR1 is LGHDT and CDR2 is YNNKEL in the germline V gene (reference sequence). V gave up 2 bases and J gave up 0 bases, with 16 bases separating them. In regard to this clone: The antigen is undetermined.

Some clones are missing from TCRdb's copy, which holds only in-frame ones; the method was immunoSEQ multiplex PCR. The repertoire includes around 130,000 clones, roughly nine tenths of them detected once, and approximately 8.8% sits in the top ten. Specimen: peripheral blood, collected 28 days after the second AZD1222 dose. The chain uses TRBV3-1 (or the pseudogene TRBV3-2) and TRBJ1-1; D might be TRBD1 (6 bases). The TCR originated in an adult who received the AZD1222 COVID-19 vaccine. CDR3 bases: TGTGCCAGCAGCCAACTAATGGACAGTACAGTGAACACTGAAGCTTTCTTT. Translating it yields CASSQLMDSTVNTEAFF.